The present T cell receptor (beta chain) was sequenced within a study of blood T cell dynamics during melanoma immunotherapy. Time point meaning: pre-treatment baseline. The protocol was immunoSEQ multiplex PCR, while the TCRdb copy is restricted to in-frame clones and leaves out a portion. This table holds approximately 15,000 clones, more than 70% found once. The receptor's source is a human donor with melanoma. The starting material was blood, obtained from a patient treated with checkpoint blockade.

The CDR3 spells CASSLGVTSVDEQFF. Here the CDR3 DNA reads TGCGCCAGCAGCTTGGGAGTGACTAGCGTCGATGAGCAGTTCTTC. The J gene is TRBJ2-1, the V gene TRBV5-1, with 8 bases fitting TRBD2. Germline V gene sequence: CDR1 SGHRS, CDR2 YFSETQ. The J segment lost 8 bases and the V segment lost 0 bases, leaving 7 bases of the junction unmatched. This CDR3 spans 15 amino acids. Looking up the rest from reference TRBV5-1 and TRBJ2-1 gives the full variable domain: KAGVTQTPRYLIKTRGQQVTLSCSPISGHRSVSWYQQTPGQGLQFLFEYFSETQRNKGNFPGRFSGRQFSNSRSEMNVSTLELGDSALYLCASSLGVTSVDEQFFGPGTRLTVL.